The subject of this entry is one T cell receptor beta chain. TCRdb redid the calling of the RT-PCR reads with MiXCR, one entry per CDR3 protein. Of about 700,000 distinct CDR3 sequences listed, about 14% are singletons. V lost 2 bases to trimming and J lost 7 bases, with 11 bases between them. From germline, CDR1 is KGHSH and CDR2 LQKENI. This CDR3 is 13 amino acids long. This clonotype was sampled from a female donor in good health, serving as a healthy control. Sequencing was performed on memory CD4+ T cells from blood. The chain couples TRBV18 to TRBJ1-1; D is unresolved. CDR3 coding DNA: TGTGCCAGCTCACCAATCGCCAGTAATGAAGCTTTCTTT. Translating gives CASSPIASNEAFF.